Below, 27 T cell receptor beta chains from the same sample are listed, as sequenced in a study of blood T cell repertoires in COVID-19. Assay used: immunoSEQ multiplex PCR; TCRdb lists only in-frame clones, some missing. The table includes some 70,000 clones, about nine tenths detected once. Material: peripheral blood. Receptors originate from a middle-aged man with active COVID-19.

This clone was recorded a few times. The rearrangement uses TRBV3-1 (or the pseudogene TRBV3-2) and TRBJ2-1; perhaps TRBD2 as D (5 bases). This CDR3 is built from 14 residues. The V end was cut by 0 bases, the J end by 14 bases, with 17 bases between. The germline V gene has CDR1 LGHDT and CDR2 YNNKEL (reference sequence). The CDR3 loop is CASSQDSWTVAEFF. The CDR3 DNA is TGTGCCAGCAGCCAAGATAGCTGGACTGTCGCAGAGTTCTTC.

J is TRBJ2-7 and V is TRBV10-3, with D perhaps matching TRBD2 (5 bases). The CDR3 runs to 13 residues. Looked up from germline, CDR1 is ENHRY and CDR2 is SYGVKD. Trimming cost V 8 bases and J 0 bases, with 11 bases left between them. CDR3 region: CAIAGLASYEQYF. CDR3 coding DNA: TGTGCCATCGCGGGCTTGGCCTCCTACGAGCAGTACTTC.

The V and J genes are TRBV11-3 and TRBJ2-3; tentative D call: TRBD2 (5 bases). Per the germline V gene, CDR1 is SGHNT and CDR2 is YENEEA. The CDR3 spans 15 residues. The V and J ends lost 2 bases and 6 bases respectively, with 15 bases between them. This chain's CDR3 is CASSLSPSTRDTQYF. CDR3 DNA sequence: TGTGCCAGCAGCTTATCCCCCTCAACTAGGGATACGCAGTATTTT.

About this clone itself: One end of the junction does not line up with germline, which may come from a read error. This chain connects TRBV9 to TRBJ2-1, with D possibly matching TRBD2 (5 bases). CDR3 length equals 9 residues. Germline V gives CDR1 SGDLS, CDR2 YYNGEE. The CDR3 DNA reads TGTGCCAGCAGCGGGCGGCGGGTCTTC. Its translation is CASSGRRVF.

The rearrangement uses TRBV30 and TRBJ1-4; D may be TRBD1 (5 bases). The germline V gene has CDR1 GTSNPN and CDR2 SVGIG (reference sequence). Trimming left V 3 bases short and J 7 bases short, with 12 bases between. This CDR3 contains 13 residues. The CDR3: CAWSRDGGEKLFF. CDR3 coding DNA: TGTGCCTGGAGCCGGGACGGGGGTGAAAAACTGTTTTTT. The entire variable domain, with the rest obtained from reference TRBV30 and TRBJ1-4, is as follows: SQTIHQWPATLVQPVGSPLSLECTVEGTSNPNLYWYRQAAGRGLQLLFYSVGIGQISSEVPQNLSASRPQDRQFILSSKKLLLSDSGFYLCAWSRDGGEKLFFGSGTQLSVL.

The J gene is TRBJ1-2, the V gene TRBV9; 11 bases map to TRBD1. Germline CDR1 SGDLS, CDR2 YYNGEE. Trimming cost V 4 bases and J 5 bases; bases outside gene matches: 7. The CDR3 is 15 amino acids. The DNA of the CDR3 is TGTGCCAGCAGCCAGGACAGGGGGCGGAGGTATGGCTACACCTTC. This translates into CASSQDRGRRYGYTF. Using reference TRBV9 and TRBJ1-2 for the parts outside the CDR3, the full variable domain is DSGVTQTPKHLITATGQRVTLRCSPRSGDLSVYWYQQSLDQGLQFLIQYYNGEERAKGNILERFSAQQFPDLHSELNLSSLELGDSALYFCASSQDRGRRYGYTFGSGTRLTVV.

The rearrangement joins TRBV6-5 to TRBJ2-7; the match to TRBD1 covers 10 bases. Losses at the gene ends were 5 bases for V and 9 bases for J; bases not matched to a gene: 13. The germline CDR1 and CDR2 sequences are MNHEY and SVGAGI. This CDR3 spans 15 amino acids. CDR3: CASSRPGQGNRVQYF. For the CDR3, the DNA is TGTGCCAGCAGTCGACCGGGACAGGGGAATAGGGTGCAGTACTTC.

The rearrangement joins TRBV5-6 to TRBJ1-3; D uncertain. This CDR3 contains 15 residues. Germline V gene sequence: CDR1 SGHDT, CDR2 YYEEEE. The germline V and J ends were trimmed by 1 base and 0 bases, with 8 bases remaining between them. The CDR3 protein is CASSLLSFSGNTIYF. The DNA of the CDR3 is TGTGCCAGCAGCTTGTTGTCCTTCTCTGGAAACACCATATATTTT.

V usage is TRBV6-6 and J usage is TRBJ2-7; 7 bases are a match to TRBD2. J lost 3 bases, V lost 4 bases, and 3 bases had no gene match. Germline V lookup: CDR1 MNHNY, CDR2 SVGAGI (reference sequence). The CDR3 is 13 amino acids. The CDR3: CASSLQRDYEQYF. CDR3 DNA: TGTGCCAGCAGTTTACAGCGGGACTACGAGCAGTACTTC.

V and J are TRBV2 and TRBJ2-5, with 9 positions matching TRBD1. Looked up from germline, CDR1 is SNHLY and CDR2 is FYNNEI. This CDR3 comprises 15 residues. The ends lost 4 bases at V and 3 bases at J; junction bases unmatched: 6. CDR3 in DNA: TGTGCCAGCAGTGTAGGGGGACAGGGTAAAGAGACCCAGTACTTC. Translated: CASSVGGQGKETQYF.

V is TRBV7-8 and J is TRBJ2-3; 13 nucleotides align to TRBD2. V dropped 5 bases and J dropped 3; count of bases not matched to a gene: 11. This CDR3 spans 18 amino acids. Germline loops: CDR1 SGHVS, CDR2 FQNEAQ. The DNA of the CDR3 is TGTGCCAGCAGCGTTGGTGGACTAGCGGGAGCGATAACAGATACGCAGTATTTT. Its protein is CASSVGGLAGAITDTQYF.

V is TRBV6-2 or TRBV6-3 and J is TRBJ2-2, with D tentatively TRBD2 (5 bases). The germline V and J ends were trimmed by 4 bases and 1 base, with 16 bases remaining between them. The CDR3 is 17 residues long. In germline, CDR1 is MNHEY, CDR2 SVGEGT. CDR3 nucleotide sequence: TGTGCCAGCAGTTTCCTAGACTGGGAGAGGAACACCGGGGAGCTGTTTTTT. Its protein is CASSFLDWERNTGELFF.

The chain employs TRBV7-6 and TRBJ1-4; tentatively, D is TRBD1 (6 bases). V shed 5 bases and J shed 0 bases, with 13 bases lying between them. This CDR3 region has 16 residues. The V gene's germline CDR1 is SGHVS and CDR2 FNYEAQ. This CDR3 is CASSATGWTTNEKLFF. CDR3 in DNA: TGTGCCAGCAGCGCTACAGGGTGGACAACTAATGAAAAACTGTTTTTT.

The chain has TRBV18 and TRBJ1-5; D is uncertain. Germline CDR1 reads KGHSH; CDR2 reads LQKENI. This CDR3 comprises 15 residues. V was shortened by 2 bases and J by 8 bases, with 16 bases between the two germline ends. DNA for the CDR3: TGTGCCAGCTCACCAGCGACGAACACGGGGAAGCCCCAGCATTTT. Translated, it gives CASSPATNTGKPQHF.

The chain employs TRBV5-4 and TRBJ2-1; 9 bases align to TRBD1. The CDR3 sequence is 14 residues long. V shed 7 bases, J shed 3 bases, and the junction held 5 bases outside the gene matches. Germline CDR1 and CDR2: SGHNT and YYREEE (reference sequence). The CDR3 spells CASRGQGSYNEQFF. In DNA, the CDR3 is TGTGCCAGCCGGGGACAGGGAAGCTACAATGAGCAGTTCTTC.

This chain connects TRBV30 to TRBJ2-3; a weak D match, TRBD1 (6 bases). Trimming pared 1 base from V and 4 bases from J, leaving 6 bases between. CDR1 and CDR2 from the germline V gene are GTSNPN and SVGIG (reference sequence). This CDR3 has 12 residues. The CDR3 reads CAWSAGADTQYF. For the CDR3, the DNA is TGTGCCTGGAGTGCAGGGGCAGATACGCAGTATTTT.

This clone occurred once. The chain has TRBV28 and TRBJ2-7, with D hard to call. V shed 2 bases and J shed 1 base, with 6 bases lying between them. This CDR3 region has 13 residues. Germline CDR1 is MDHEN and CDR2 is SYDVKM. CDR3 loop: CASSLPGSYEQYF. CDR3 coding DNA: TGTGCCAGCAGTTTACCGGGTTCCTACGAGCAGTACTTC.

The chain joins TRBV3-1 (or the pseudogene TRBV3-2) to TRBJ2-6; D is unresolved. CDR3 length equals 16 residues. The germline V gene has CDR1 LGHDT and CDR2 YNNKEL (reference sequence). V dropped 0 bases and J dropped 2 bases, with 8 bases sitting between them. The CDR3 sequence: CASSQDLTTGANVLTF. For the CDR3, the DNA is TGTGCCAGCAGCCAAGATCTGACAACTGGGGCCAACGTCCTGACTTTC.

This sequence joins TRBV28 and TRBJ1-6, with TRBD1 identical over 7 bases. Germline V gene sequence: CDR1 MDHEN, CDR2 SYDVKM. Trimming at V came to 5 bases and at J to 6 bases, leaving 4 bases not matched to a gene. CDR3 length: 14 residues. CDR3 sequence: CASSRGQTNSPLHF. The CDR3 region has the DNA TGTGCCAGCAGTCGGGGACAGACTAATTCACCCCTCCACTTT.

V usage is TRBV5-6 and J usage is TRBJ1-5, with a tentative D call TRBD1 (6 bases). V was pared by 3 bases and J by 3 bases, with 10 bases between. The CDR3 has 14 residues. The germline V gene encodes CDR1 SGHDT and CDR2 YYEEEE. The CDR3 DNA reads TGTGCCAGCAGCTCCGGGACACTCAATCAGCCCCAGCATTTT. Its translation: CASSSGTLNQPQHF.

The V call is TRBV5-1, the J call TRBJ1-1; 7 bases match TRBD1. Trimming removed 3 bases from V and 5 bases from J; junction bases left unmatched: 16. CDR1 and CDR2 (germline): SGHRS, YFSETQ. The CDR3 has 17 residues. The CDR3: CASSSGFTGALGTEAFF. The CDR3 bases are TGCGCCAGCAGCTCTGGATTTACAGGGGCTCTGGGGACTGAAGCTTTCTTT.

This chain connects TRBV11-1 to TRBJ2-5; TRBD2 aligns across 12 bases. The V gene's germline CDR1 is SGHAT and CDR2 FQDESV (reference sequence). This CDR3 has 15 residues. Losses at the gene ends were 4 bases for V and 5 bases for J; bases not matched to a gene: 5. Here the CDR3 reads CASSSWTSGAETQYF. DNA for the CDR3: TGTGCCAGCAGCTCTTGGACTAGCGGGGCGGAGACCCAGTACTTC.

CDR3 region: CASRSTGGTETQYF. For the CDR3, the DNA is TGTGCCAGCAGGTCAACAGGGGGCACGGAGACCCAGTACTTC. The chain combines TRBV7-9 with TRBJ2-5; 9 nucleotides line up with TRBD1. The CDR3 sequence is 14 residues long. Germline loops: CDR1 SEHNR, CDR2 FQNEAQ (reference sequence). J was trimmed by 5 bases and V by 6 bases; bases with no gene match: 7.

The chain has TRBV25-1 and TRBJ2-3, with 7 bases identical to TRBD2. The CDR3 is 14 residues long. J was trimmed by 2 bases and V by 11 bases; bases with no gene match: 10. CDR1 MGHDK and CDR2 SYGVNS come from the germline V gene. The CDR3 DNA reads TGTGCCGCAGGAGCTGAGCGGGACACAGATACGCAGTATTTT. This gives the protein CAAGAERDTDTQYF.

V gene TRBV5-1 combines with J gene TRBJ2-5; TRBD2 matches 8 bases. Trimming took 0 bases from V and 4 from J; bases not matched to a gene: 5. The CDR3 is made up of 15 amino acids. CDR1 and CDR2 from the germline V gene are SGHRS and YFSETQ. The CDR3, as DNA: TGCGCCAGCAGCTTGGTCGGCCGGGAGGGAGAGACCCAGTACTTC. Translated, it gives CASSLVGREGETQYF.

This sequence joins TRBV23-1 and TRBJ2-2; weak D call: TRBD2 (6 bases). TRBV23-1 is known as an ORF, though its function is uncertain. Trimming took 4 bases from V and 1 from J, leaving 10 bases between them. This CDR3 is 15 amino acids long. The CDR3 region is CASSRVGGNTGELFF. CDR3 nucleotide sequence: TGCGCCAGCAGTCGGGTCGGGGGGAACACCGGGGAGCTGTTTTTT.

The chain has TRBV29-1 and TRBJ1-2; 7 nucleotides agree with TRBD1. The CDR3 consists of 15 residues. Unmatched junction bases numbered 12, after V lost 4 bases and J lost 4 bases. Per the germline V gene, CDR1 is SQVTM and CDR2 is ANQGSEA. The CDR3 bases are TGCAGCGTTGCTGGAGAGGGGGCGCGAAGCTATGGCTACACCTTC. As protein: CSVAGEGARSYGYTF. Using reference TRBV29-1 and TRBJ1-2 for the parts outside the CDR3, the full variable domain is SAVISQKPSRDICQRGTSLTIQCQVDSQVTMMFWYRQQPGQSLTLIATANQGSEATYESGFVIDKFPISRPNLTFSTLTVSNMSPEDSSIYLCSVAGEGARSYGYTFGSGTRLTVV.